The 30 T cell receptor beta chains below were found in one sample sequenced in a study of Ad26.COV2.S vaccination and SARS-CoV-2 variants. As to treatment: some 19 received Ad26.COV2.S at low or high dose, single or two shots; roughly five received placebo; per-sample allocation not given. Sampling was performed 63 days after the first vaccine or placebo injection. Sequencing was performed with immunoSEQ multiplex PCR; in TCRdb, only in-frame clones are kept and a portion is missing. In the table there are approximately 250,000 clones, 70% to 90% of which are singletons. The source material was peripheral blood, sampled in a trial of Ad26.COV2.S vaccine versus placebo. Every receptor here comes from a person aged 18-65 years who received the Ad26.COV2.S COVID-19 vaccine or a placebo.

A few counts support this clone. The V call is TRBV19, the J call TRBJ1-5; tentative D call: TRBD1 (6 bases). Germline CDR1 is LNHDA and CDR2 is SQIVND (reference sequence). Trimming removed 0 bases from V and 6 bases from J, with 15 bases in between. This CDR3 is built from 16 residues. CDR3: CASSIEGGRLGQPQHF. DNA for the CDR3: TGTGCCAGTAGTATAGAGGGGGGCAGGCTCGGTCAGCCCCAGCATTTT.

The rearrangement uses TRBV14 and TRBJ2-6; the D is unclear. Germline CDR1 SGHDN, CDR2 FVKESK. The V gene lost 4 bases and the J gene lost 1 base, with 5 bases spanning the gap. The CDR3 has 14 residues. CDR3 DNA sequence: TGTGCCAGCAGCCGGGGATCTGGGGCCAACGTCCTGACTTTC. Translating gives CASSRGSGANVLTF.

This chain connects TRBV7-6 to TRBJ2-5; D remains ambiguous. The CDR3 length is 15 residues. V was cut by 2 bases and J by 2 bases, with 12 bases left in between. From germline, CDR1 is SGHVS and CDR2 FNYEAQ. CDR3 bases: TGTGCCAGCAGCTTACCTGCCCCGTTACAAGAGACCCAGTACTTC. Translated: CASSLPAPLQETQYF. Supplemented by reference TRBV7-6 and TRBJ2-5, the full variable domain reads GAGVSQSPRYKVTKRGQDVALRCDPISGHVSLYWYRQALGQGPEFLTYFNYEAQQDKSGLPNDRFSAERPEGSISTLTIQRTEQRDSAMYRCASSLPAPLQETQYFGPGTRLLVL.

CDR3 residues: CASSLTNGELFF. For the CDR3, the DNA is TGTGCCAGCAGCTTAACGAACGGGGAGCTGTTTTTT. This chain joins TRBV7-3 and TRBJ2-2; unclear D gene. Germline V gives CDR1 SGHTA, CDR2 FQGTGA. V was cut by 0 bases and J by 7 bases, with 3 bases left in between. There are 12 residues in the CDR3.

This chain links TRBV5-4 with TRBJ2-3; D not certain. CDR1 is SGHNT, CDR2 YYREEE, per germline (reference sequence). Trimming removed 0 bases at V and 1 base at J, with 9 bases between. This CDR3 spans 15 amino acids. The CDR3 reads CASSLAGPGTDTQYF. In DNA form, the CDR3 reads TGTGCCAGCAGCTTGGCCGGACCCGGCACAGATACGCAGTATTTT.

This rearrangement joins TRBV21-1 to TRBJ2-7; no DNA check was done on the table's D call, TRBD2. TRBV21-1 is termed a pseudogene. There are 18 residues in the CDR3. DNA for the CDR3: TGTGCCAGCAGCAAAGTCGGGCGGGAGGCCAGACCTCTGTACGAGCAGTACGTC. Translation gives CASSKVGREARPLYEQYV.

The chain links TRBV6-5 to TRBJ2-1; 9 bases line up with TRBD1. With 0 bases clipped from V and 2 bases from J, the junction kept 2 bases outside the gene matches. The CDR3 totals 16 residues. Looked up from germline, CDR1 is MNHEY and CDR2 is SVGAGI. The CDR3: CASSYSTGGPYNEQFF. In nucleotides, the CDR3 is TGTGCCAGCAGTTACTCGACAGGGGGACCCTACAATGAGCAGTTCTTC.

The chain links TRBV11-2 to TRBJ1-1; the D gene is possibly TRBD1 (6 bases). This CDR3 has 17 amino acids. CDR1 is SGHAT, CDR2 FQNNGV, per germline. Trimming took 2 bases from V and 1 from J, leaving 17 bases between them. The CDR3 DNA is TGTGCCAGCAGCTTATATTCCCGCAGGGGACAGAACACTGAAGCTTTCTTT. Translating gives CASSLYSRRGQNTEAFF. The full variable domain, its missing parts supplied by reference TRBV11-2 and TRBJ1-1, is EAGVAQSPRYKIIEKRQSVAFWCNPISGHATLYWYQQILGQGPKLLIQFQNNGVVDDSQLPKDRFSAERLKGVDSTLKIQPAKLEDSAVYLCASSLYSRRGQNTEAFFGQGTRLTVV.

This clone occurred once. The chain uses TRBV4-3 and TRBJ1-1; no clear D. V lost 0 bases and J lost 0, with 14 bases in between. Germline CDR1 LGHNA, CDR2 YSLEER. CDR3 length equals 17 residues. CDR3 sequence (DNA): TGCGCCAGCAGCCAAGATTACCAGGAGATAATGAACACTGAAGCTTTCTTT. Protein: CASSQDYQEIMNTEAFF.

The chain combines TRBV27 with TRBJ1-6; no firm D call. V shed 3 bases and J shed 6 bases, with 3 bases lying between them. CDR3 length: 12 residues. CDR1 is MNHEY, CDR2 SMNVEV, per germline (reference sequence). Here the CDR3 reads CASSFSNSPLHF. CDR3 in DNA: TGTGCCAGCAGTTTTAGTAATTCACCCCTCCACTTT.

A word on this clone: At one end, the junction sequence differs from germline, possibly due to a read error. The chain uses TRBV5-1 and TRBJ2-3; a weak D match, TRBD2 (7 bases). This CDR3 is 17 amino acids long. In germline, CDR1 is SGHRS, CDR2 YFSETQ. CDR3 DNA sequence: TGCGCCCGCAGGAGCGGCCCGGGGGCGGGGGGCACAGATACGCAGTATTTT. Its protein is CARRSGPGAGGTDTQYF.

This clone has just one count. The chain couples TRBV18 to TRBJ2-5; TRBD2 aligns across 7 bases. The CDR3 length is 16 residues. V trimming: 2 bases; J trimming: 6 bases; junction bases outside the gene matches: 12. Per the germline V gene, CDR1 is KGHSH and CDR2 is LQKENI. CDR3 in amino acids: CASSPIAGEDPKTQYF. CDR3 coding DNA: TGTGCCAGCTCACCAATCGCGGGAGAAGACCCAAAGACCCAGTACTTC. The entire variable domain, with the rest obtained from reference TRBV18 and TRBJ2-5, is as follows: NAGVMQNPRHLVRRRGQEARLRCSPMKGHSHVYWYRQLPEEGLKFMVYLQKENIIDESGMPKERFSAEFPKEGPSILRIQQVVRGDSAAYFCASSPIAGEDPKTQYFGPGTRLLVL.

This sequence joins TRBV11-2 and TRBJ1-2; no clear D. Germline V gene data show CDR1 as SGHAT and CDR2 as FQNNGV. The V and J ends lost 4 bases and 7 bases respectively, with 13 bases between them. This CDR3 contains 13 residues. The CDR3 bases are TGTGCCAGCAGCTCGTCTCGACACGGTGGCTACACCTTC. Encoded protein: CASSSSRHGGYTF.

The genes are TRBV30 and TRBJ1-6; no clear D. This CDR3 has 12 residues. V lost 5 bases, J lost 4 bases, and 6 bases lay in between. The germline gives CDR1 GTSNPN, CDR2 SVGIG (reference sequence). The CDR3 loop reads CAWGSYNSPLHF. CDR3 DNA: TGTGCCTGGGGCAGTTATAATTCACCCCTCCACTTT.

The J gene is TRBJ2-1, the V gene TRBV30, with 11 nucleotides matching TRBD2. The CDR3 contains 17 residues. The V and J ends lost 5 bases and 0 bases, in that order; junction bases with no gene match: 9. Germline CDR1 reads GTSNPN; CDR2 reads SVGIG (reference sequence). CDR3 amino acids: CAWQLAGGPSSYNEQFF. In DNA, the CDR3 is TGTGCCTGGCAGCTAGCGGGAGGCCCCAGCTCCTACAATGAGCAGTTCTTC.

Here the CDR3 DNA reads TGTGCCATCAACCGGGACCTGAACACTGAAGCTTTCTTT. Translating gives CAINRDLNTEAFF. The rearrangement joins TRBV10-3 to TRBJ1-1; possible D gene TRBD1, 5 bases. Germline CDR1 ENHRY, CDR2 SYGVKD. Trimming took 7 bases from V and 0 from J, leaving 9 bases between them. The CDR3 extends over 13 amino acids.

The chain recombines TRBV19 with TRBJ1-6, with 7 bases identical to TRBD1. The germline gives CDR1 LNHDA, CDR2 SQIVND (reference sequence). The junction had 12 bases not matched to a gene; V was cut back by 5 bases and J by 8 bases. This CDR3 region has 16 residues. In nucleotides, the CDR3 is TGTGCCAGTAGTTCGACCCTACAGGGGATACATTCACCCCTCCACTTT. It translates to CASSSTLQGIHSPLHF.

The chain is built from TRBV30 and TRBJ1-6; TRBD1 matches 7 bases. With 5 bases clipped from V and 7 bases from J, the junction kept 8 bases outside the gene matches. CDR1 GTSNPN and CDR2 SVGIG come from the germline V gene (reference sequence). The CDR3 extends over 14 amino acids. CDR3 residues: CAWGYRGNNSPLHF. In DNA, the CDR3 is TGTGCCTGGGGGTACAGGGGAAACAATTCACCCCTCCACTTT.

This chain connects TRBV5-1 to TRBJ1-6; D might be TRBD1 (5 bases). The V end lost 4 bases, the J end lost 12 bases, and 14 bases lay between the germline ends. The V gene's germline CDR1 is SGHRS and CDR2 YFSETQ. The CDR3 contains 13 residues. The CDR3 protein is CASSPEVGGPLHF. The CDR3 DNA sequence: TGCGCCAGCAGCCCGGAGGTGGGGGGACCCCTCCACTTT. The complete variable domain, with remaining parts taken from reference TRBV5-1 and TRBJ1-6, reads KAGVTQTPRYLIKTRGQQVTLSCSPISGHRSVSWYQQTPGQGLQFLFEYFSETQRNKGNFPGRFSGRQFSNSRSEMNVSTLELGDSALYLCASSPEVGGPLHFGNGTRLTVT.

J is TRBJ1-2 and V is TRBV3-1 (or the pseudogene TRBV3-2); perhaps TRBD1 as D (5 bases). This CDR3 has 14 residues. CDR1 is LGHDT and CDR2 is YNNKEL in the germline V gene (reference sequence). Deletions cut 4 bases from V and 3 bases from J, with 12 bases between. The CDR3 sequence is CASSPLGVDYGYTF. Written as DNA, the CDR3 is TGTGCCAGCAGCCCTTTGGGGGTAGACTATGGCTACACCTTC.

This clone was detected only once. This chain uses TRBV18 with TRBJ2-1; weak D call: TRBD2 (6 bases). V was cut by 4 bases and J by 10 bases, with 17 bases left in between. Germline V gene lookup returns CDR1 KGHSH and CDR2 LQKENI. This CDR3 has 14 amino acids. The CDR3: CASSLPGALGEQFF. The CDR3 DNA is TGTGCCAGCTCACTACCGGGAGCTCTGGGAGAGCAGTTCTTC.

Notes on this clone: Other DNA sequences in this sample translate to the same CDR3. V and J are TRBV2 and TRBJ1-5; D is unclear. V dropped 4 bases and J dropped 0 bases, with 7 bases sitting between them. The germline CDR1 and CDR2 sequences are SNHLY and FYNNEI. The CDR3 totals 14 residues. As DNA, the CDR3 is TGTGCCAGCAGTGGAGGGTATAGCAATCAGCCCCAGCATTTT. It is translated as CASSGGYSNQPQHF.

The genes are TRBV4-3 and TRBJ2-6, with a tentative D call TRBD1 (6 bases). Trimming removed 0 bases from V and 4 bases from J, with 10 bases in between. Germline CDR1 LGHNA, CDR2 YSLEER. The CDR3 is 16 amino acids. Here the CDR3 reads CASSQDTGFGANVLTF. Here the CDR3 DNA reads TGCGCCAGCAGCCAAGATACAGGGTTCGGGGCCAACGTCCTGACTTTC.

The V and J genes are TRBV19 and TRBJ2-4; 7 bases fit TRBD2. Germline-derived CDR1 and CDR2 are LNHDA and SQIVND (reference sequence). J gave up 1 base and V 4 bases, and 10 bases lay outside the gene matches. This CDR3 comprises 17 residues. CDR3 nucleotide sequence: TGTGCCAGTAGTAAGTTAGCGGGCGACCCCGCCAAAAACATTCAGTACTTC. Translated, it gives CASSKLAGDPAKNIQYF.

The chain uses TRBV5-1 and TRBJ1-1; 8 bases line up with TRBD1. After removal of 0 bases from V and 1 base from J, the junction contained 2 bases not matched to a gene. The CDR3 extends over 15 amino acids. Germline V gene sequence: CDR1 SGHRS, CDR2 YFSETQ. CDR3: CASSLAGQANTEAFF. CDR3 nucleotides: TGCGCCAGCAGCTTGGCGGGACAGGCGAACACTGAAGCTTTCTTT.

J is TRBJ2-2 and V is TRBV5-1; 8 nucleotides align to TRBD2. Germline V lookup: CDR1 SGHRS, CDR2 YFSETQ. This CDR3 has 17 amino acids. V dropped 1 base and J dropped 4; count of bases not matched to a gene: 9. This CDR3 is CASSLSAGAMSTGELFF. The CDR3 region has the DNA TGCGCCAGCAGCTTGTCAGCGGGGGCCATGAGCACCGGGGAGCTGTTTTTT.

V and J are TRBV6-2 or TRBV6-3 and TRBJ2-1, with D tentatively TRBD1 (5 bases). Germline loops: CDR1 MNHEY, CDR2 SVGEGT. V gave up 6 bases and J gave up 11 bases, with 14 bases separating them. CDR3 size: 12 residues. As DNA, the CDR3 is TGTGCCAGCAGCCCAGACAGTCCCCAGCAGTTCTTC. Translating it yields CASSPDSPQQFF.

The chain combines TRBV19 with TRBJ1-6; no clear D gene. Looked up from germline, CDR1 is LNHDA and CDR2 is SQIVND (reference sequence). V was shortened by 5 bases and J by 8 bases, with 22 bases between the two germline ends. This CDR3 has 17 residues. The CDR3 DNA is TGTGCCAGTAGTGGCCGTACCGAGACACACTTGGATTCACCCCTCCACTTT. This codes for CASSGRTETHLDSPLHF.

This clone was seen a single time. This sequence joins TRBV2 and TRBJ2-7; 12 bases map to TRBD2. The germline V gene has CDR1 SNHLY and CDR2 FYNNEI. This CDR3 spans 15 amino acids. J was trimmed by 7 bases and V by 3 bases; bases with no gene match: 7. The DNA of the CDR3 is TGTGCCAGCAGTGATTCGCTAGCGGGGGGGCGGGAGCAGTACTTC. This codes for CASSDSLAGGREQYF.

The chain's CDR3 is CASSYTGASTDTQYF. The CDR3 nucleotides are TGTGCCAGCAGCTATACAGGAGCTAGCACAGATACGCAGTATTTT. The gene calls are TRBV7-6 and TRBJ2-3; TRBD1 might be the D (5 bases). Germline assignment: CDR1 SGHVS and CDR2 FNYEAQ. CDR3 length: 15 residues. V lost 4 bases and J 0 bases, leaving 11 bases between the germline ends.